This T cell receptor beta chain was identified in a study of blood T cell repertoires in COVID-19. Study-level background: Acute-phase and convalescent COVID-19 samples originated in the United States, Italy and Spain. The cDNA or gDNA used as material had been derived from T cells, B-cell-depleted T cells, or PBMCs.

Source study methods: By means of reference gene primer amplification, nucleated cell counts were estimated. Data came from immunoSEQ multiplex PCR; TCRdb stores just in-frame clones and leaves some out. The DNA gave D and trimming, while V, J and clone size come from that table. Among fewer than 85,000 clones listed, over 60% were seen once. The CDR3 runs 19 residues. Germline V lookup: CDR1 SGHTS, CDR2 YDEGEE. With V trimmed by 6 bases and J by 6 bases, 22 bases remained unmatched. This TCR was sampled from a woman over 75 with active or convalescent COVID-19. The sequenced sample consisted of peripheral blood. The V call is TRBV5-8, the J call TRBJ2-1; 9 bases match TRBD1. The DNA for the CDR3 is TGTGCCAGCACTTTCGGGACAGGGAAATCAAATTATGATACCAATGAGCAGTTCTTC. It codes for CASTFGTGKSNYDTNEQFF.